The T cell receptor (beta chain) under discussion was sequenced for a study of Ad26.COV2.S vaccination and SARS-CoV-2 variants. Study-level background: In the study, Ad26.COV2.S was injected intramuscularly once, or twice 56 days apart. General study points: The analyses of TCR breadth and depth may have understated the size of total T cell responses.

Per germline, CDR1 SGDLS and CDR2 YYNGEE. This CDR3 spans 14 amino acids. V lost 2 bases, J lost 3 bases, and 9 bases lay in between. Assay: immunoSEQ multiplex PCR; the TCRdb copy retains only in-frame clones and omits some. The sample carries just under 250,000 clones, roughly 88% recorded once. As concerns this clone: The antigen remains undetermined.

Regarding treatment: over 15 received Ad26.COV2.S at low or high dose, single or two shots; about five received placebo; per-sample allocation not given. Specimens were obtained on day 63 following the first vaccine or placebo injection. Cohort 1b enrolled adults aged 18-55 years in Boston. Vaccine was an Ad26 vector expressing Wuhan-strain SARS-CoV-2 spike. The origin of this receptor is a person between 18 and 65 years old who received the Ad26.COV2.S COVID-19 vaccine or a placebo. Sequenced material: peripheral blood, taken in a trial of Ad26.COV2.S vaccine versus placebo. V is TRBV9 and J is TRBJ2-1; D not resolved. This chain's CDR3 is CASSVTASYNEQFF. CDR3 coding DNA: TGTGCCAGCAGCGTTACTGCAAGCTACAATGAGCAGTTCTTC.